This T cell receptor (beta chain) was sequenced in a study of T cells in localized non-small cell lung cancer. Study findings and constraints: There were a median around 53 of the top 100 tumor clones appearing in adjacent lung.

Of note for this clone: Antigen: not known. This CDR3 is also generated by other DNA sequences in the sample.

This CDR3 has 13 residues. V was pared by 3 bases and J by 3 bases, with 10 bases between. From germline, CDR1 is SGHDT and CDR2 YYEEEE. Profiling relied on immunoSEQ multiplex PCR, and the TCRdb table lists in-frame clones only, not all of them. The sample yields 35,000 or so clones, 80% to 90% seen once. The sequence came from a woman aged 35 to 69 with stage I lung adenocarcinoma. The V gene is TRBV5-6, the J gene TRBJ2-7, with D perhaps TRBD1 or TRBD2 (5 bases each). Sequenced here: peripheral blood, sampled before any cancer treatment. The CDR3 is CASSSGPVYEQYF. The CDR3 nucleotides are TGTGCCAGCAGCTCGGGACCCGTCTACGAGCAGTACTTC.